This T cell receptor beta chain was retrieved from a study of T cells in Graves' hyperthyroidism and ophthalmopathy. Authors of the study amplified TCR beta CDR3 regions from RNA transcripts. The HTBI primer set served for first-round RT-PCR of the TCR CDR3. TCRdb recomputed calls from the multiplex PCR reads with MiXCR, one row per CDR3 protein. The table records 490,000 or so distinct CDR3 sequences, 15% to 20% of them present only once. There are 15 residues in the CDR3. Trimming cost V 0 bases and J 3 bases, with 11 bases left between them. In germline, CDR1 is MNHNS, CDR2 SASEGT. This clonotype came up many times.

Material: blood. V usage is TRBV6-1 and J usage is TRBJ1-2; D remains ambiguous. The TCR originated in a woman in her 30s with Graves' ophthalmopathy. The CDR3 DNA sequence: TGTGCCAGCAGTGAAGCACTCCCCAAGGACTATGGCTACACCTTC. Amino acids: CASSEALPKDYGYTF.